These T cell receptor beta chains were read from a single sample in a study of blood T cells in healthy people across ages. Each CDR3 protein is one row after TCRdb ran MiXCR on the 5' RACE reads. This sample has 980,000 or so distinct CDR3 sequences, with approximately 49% found just once. Sequencing was performed on blood. These receptors were obtained from a man aged 25-45 years in good health. Both conserved end residues are part of each CDR3. A D gene is named only where the DNA matches it firmly. The size entry is marked missing in some rows and otherwise reads once, few, many or a size class.

cdr3_nt,cdr3_aa,v_call,d_call,clone_size,j_call
TGTGCCAGCAGCTTAAGTATTATGGAAGACAGGAGCTACACCTTC,CASSLSIMEDRSYTF,TRBV11-1,.,.,TRBJ1-2
TGTGCCAGCAGTTTCCCAGATTTGAACACTGAAGCTTTCTTT,CASSFPDLNTEAFF,TRBV12-3/TRBV12-4,.,.,TRBJ1-1
TGTGCCAGCAGCGTTGACAGTGTTTACGCGGGCTACACCTTC,CASSVDSVYAGYTF,TRBV5-5,.,once,TRBJ1-2
TGTGCCAGCGGGACAGCAACTAATGAAAAACTGTTTTTT,CASGTATNEKLFF,TRBV6-5,TRBD1,.,TRBJ1-4
TGTGCCAGCAGCAACAGGGGTCCGCGCGCGGATACGCAGTATTTT,CASSNRGPRADTQYF,TRBV6-5,TRBD1,.,TRBJ2-3
TGTGCCAGCAGCCAAGAGAAGCCCTACTATGGCTACACCTTC,CASSQEKPYYGYTF,TRBV4-2,.,.,TRBJ1-2
TGCGCCAGCAGCTCTGAAGGCTCGGGCGGGGAAAAACTGTTTTTT,CASSSEGSGGEKLFF,TRBV5-1,.,.,TRBJ1-4
TGTGCCAGCAGCAAAGTCCCTAGCGGGGGGGCCAGGGAGACCCAGTACTTC,CASSKVPSGGARETQYF,TRBV21-1,.,once,TRBJ2-5
TGCAGTGCTAGAGAGAGGGGAGGCAATCAGCCCCAGCATTTT,CSARERGGNQPQHF,TRBV20-1,.,.,TRBJ1-5
TGTGCCAGCAGTTACTCCCCCGGTCAGCCCCAGCATTTT,CASSYSPGQPQHF,TRBV6-5,.,few,TRBJ1-5
TGTGCCAGCAGCTTATTTGGCGGGGGGAAGGGTAACTATGGCTACACCTTC,CASSLFGGGKGNYGYTF,TRBV11-2,.,few,TRBJ1-2
TGCAATGCTAGACAGGGTGGAAACACCATATATTTT,CNARQGGNTIYF,TRBV20-1,TRBD1,.,TRBJ1-3
TGTGCCAGCAGTTACTCGAGGGCGGGAGGCCAAGAGACCCAGTACTTC,CASSYSRAGGQETQYF,TRBV6-6,TRBD2,.,TRBJ2-5
TGCGCCAGCAGCCAGGGATTCGGCGGGGTCACCTACGAGCAGTACTTC,CASSQGFGGVTYEQYF,TRBV4-1,.,.,TRBJ2-7
TGCAGTGCGGAACAGGGGACAGACCGAAATCAGCCCCAGCATTTT,CSAEQGTDRNQPQHF,TRBV20-1,TRBD1,.,TRBJ1-5
TGCAGTGCCGAAGACGGGGGGGCCGTATACAATGAGCAGTTCTTC,CSAEDGGAVYNEQFF,TRBV20-1,TRBD2,.,TRBJ2-1
TGTGCCAGCAGTTTTTTCTCCTACAATGAGCAGTTCTTC,CASSFFSYNEQFF,TRBV12-3/TRBV12-4,.,few,TRBJ2-1
TGCAGTGCTCGTCTTCTGAGGGGAACATACGAGCAGTACTTC,CSARLLRGTYEQYF,TRBV20-1,.,.,TRBJ2-7
TGTGCCAGCAGTGGGGGGGGACGGGTAGCCAAAAACATTCAGTACTTC,CASSGGGRVAKNIQYF,TRBV27,TRBD2,.,TRBJ2-4
TGCGCCAGCAGCCAAGGTCGCGGCGTGGTCTCTACTGCCGGGGCCAACGTCCTGACTTTC,CASSQGRGVVSTAGANVLTF,TRBV4-3,.,.,TRBJ2-6
TGTGCCAGCAGCCAAACCACAGGGGCGAACACCGGGGAGCTGTTTTTT,CASSQTTGANTGELFF,TRBV3-1,TRBD1,.,TRBJ2-2
TGCGCCAGCAGCCAAGGCTGGCGGGATCCCGGGGAGCTGTTTTTT,CASSQGWRDPGELFF,TRBV4-3,.,.,TRBJ2-2
TGCGCCAGCAGCCAAGAGGCCAGACTATCGCAGTTCTACGAGCAGTACTTC,CASSQEARLSQFYEQYF,TRBV4-3,.,few,TRBJ2-7
TGTGCCAGCAGCTTAGCGGTGGATTTTTCGGGCTACACCTTC,CASSLAVDFSGYTF,TRBV7-9,.,.,TRBJ1-2
TGTGCCAGCACCCAAGGGACAGCATCTAGAGAGACCCAGTACTTC,CASTQGTASRETQYF,TRBV3-1,TRBD1,.,TRBJ2-5
TGTGCCAGCAGTGTATTTTCCTACGAGCAGTACTTC,CASSVFSYEQYF,TRBV28,.,few,TRBJ2-7
TGTGCCAGAGGCCCGGAAGGCCAATCCTACGAGCAGTACTTC,CARGPEGQSYEQYF,TRBV2,.,once,TRBJ2-7
TGCAGTGCTCTGGGGGGGATCGGAGAGACCCAGTACTTC,CSALGGIGETQYF,TRBV20-1,TRBD2,few,TRBJ2-5
TGTGCCAGCCGTACAGGGTACTATGGCTACACCTTC,CASRTGYYGYTF,TRBV28,.,.,TRBJ1-2